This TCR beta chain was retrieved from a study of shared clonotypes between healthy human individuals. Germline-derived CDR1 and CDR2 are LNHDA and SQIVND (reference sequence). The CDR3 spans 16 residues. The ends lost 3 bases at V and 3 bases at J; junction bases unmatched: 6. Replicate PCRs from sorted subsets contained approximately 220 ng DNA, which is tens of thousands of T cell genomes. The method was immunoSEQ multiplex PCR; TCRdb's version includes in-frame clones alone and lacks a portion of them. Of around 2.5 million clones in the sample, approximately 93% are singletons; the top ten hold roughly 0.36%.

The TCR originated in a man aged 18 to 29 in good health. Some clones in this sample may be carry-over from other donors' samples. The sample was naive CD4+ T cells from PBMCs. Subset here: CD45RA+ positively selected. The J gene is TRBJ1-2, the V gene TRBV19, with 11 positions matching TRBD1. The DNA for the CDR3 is TGTGCCAGTAGTATGATTCCGGGACAGGGGGACTATGGCTACACCTTC. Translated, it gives CASSMIPGQGDYGYTF.